The TCR beta chain described here comes from a study of T-cell reconstitution after alpha-beta-depleted transplantation in children. Study findings and constraints: Surviving thymic progenitors and recipient T cells were the source of high TCRbeta diversity at day 60 in some patients. Several hundred expanded graft clones reportedly supplied alpha-beta T cells about two months after transplant. After one year, T-cell counts and TCRbeta diversity mostly came from new T cells.

The germline V gene has CDR1 SGHTA and CDR2 FQGNSA. The CDR3 runs 15 residues. The V gene lost 1 base and the J gene lost 0 bases, with 7 bases spanning the gap. Molecular barcoding with unique molecular identifiers was used for the TCRbeta library. TCRdb re-called the PCR reads through MiXCR, storing one row per CDR3 protein. The repertoire holds about 610,000 distinct CDR3 sequences, with more than 20% as singletons. With respect to this clonotype: Its antigen is unknown.

The source of this sequence is a boy under two years old with Wiskott-Aldrich syndrome, due to receive a stem cell transplant. Sequencing used PBMCs, obtained before TCRalphabeta/CD19-depleted stem cell transplant. The rearrangement links TRBV7-2 to TRBJ1-3; D is ambiguous. This CDR3 is CASSLVRISGNTIYF. CDR3 DNA: TGTGCCAGCAGCTTAGTCCGAATCTCTGGAAACACCATATATTTT. The full variable domain, rest sourced from reference TRBV7-2 and TRBJ1-3, is GAGVSQSPSNKVTEKGKDVELRCDPISGHTALYWYRQSLGQGLEFLIYFQGNSAPDKSGLPSDRFSAERTGGSVSTLTIQRTQQEDSAVYLCASSLVRISGNTIYFGEGSWLTVV.